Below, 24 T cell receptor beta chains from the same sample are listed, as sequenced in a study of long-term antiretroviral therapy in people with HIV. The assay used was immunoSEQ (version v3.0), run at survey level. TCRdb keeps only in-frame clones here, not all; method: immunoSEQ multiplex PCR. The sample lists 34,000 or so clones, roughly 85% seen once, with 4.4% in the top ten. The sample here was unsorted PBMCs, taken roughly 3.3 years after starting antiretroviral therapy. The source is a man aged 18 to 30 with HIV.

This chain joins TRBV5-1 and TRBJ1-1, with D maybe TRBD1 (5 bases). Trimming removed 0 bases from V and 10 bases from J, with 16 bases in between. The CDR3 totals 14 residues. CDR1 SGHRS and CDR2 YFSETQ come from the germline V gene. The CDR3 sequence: CASSLALAAGPAFF. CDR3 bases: TGCGCCAGCAGCTTGGCCTTAGCGGCGGGACCAGCTTTCTTT.

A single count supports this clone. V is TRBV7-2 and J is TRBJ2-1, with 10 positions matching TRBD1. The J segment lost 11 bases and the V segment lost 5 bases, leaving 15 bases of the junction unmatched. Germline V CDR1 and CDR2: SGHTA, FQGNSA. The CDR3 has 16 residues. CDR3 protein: CASSRSGQGVSIQQFF. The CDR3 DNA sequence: TGTGCCAGCAGCCGATCAGGACAGGGGGTGTCAATACAGCAGTTCTTC.

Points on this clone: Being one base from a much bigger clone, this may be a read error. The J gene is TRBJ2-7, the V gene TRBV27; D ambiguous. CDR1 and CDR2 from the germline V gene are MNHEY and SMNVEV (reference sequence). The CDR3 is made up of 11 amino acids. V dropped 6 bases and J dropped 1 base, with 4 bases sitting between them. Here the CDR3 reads CASSSSYEQYF. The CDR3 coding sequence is TGTGCCAGCAGCTCTTCCTACGAGCAGTACTTC.

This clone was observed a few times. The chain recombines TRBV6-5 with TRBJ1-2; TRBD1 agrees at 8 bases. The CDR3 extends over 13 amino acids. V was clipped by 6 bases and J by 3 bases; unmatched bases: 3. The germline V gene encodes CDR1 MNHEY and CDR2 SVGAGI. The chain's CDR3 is CASRRQGYYGYTF. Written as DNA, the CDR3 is TGTGCCAGCAGGAGACAGGGGTACTATGGCTACACCTTC.

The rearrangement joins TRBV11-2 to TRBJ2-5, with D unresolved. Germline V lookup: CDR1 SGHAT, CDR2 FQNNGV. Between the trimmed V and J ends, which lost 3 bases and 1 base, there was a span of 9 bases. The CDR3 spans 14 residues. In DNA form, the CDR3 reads TGTGCCAGCAGCTTTGGTCAGTTCCAAGAGACCCAGTACTTC. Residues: CASSFGQFQETQYF.

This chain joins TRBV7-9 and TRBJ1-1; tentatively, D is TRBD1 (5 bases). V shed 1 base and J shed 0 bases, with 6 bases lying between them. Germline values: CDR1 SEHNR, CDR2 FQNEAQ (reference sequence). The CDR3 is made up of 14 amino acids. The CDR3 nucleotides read TGTGCCAGCAGCTTAGACAGGATGAACACTGAAGCTTTCTTT. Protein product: CASSLDRMNTEAFF.

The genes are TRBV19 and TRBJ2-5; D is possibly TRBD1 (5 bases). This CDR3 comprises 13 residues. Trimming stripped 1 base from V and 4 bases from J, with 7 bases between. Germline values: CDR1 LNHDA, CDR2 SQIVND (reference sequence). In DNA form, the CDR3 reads TGTGCCAGTAGTATAGTTAGGGGAGAGACCCAGTACTTC. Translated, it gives CASSIVRGETQYF.

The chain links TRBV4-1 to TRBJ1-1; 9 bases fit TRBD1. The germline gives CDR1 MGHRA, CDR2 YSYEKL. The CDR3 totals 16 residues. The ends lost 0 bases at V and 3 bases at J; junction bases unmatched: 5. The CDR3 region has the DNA TGCGCCAGCAGCCAAGATGGGGGACAGGGTTACACTGAAGCTTTCTTT. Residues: CASSQDGGQGYTEAFF.

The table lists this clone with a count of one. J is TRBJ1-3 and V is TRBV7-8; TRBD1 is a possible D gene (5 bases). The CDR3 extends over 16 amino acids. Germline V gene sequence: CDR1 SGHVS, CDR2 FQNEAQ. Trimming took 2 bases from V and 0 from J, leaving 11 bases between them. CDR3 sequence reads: CASSLNPGRSGNTIYF. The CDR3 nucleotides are TGTGCCAGCAGCTTAAATCCAGGGCGCTCTGGAAACACCATATATTTT.

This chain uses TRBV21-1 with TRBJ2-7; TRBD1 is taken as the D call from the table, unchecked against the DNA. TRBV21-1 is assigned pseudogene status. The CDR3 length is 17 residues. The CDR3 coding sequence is TGTGCCAGCAGCAAAGGATGGAGGACAGGGGAGGTTTACGAGCAGTACTTC. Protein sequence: CASSKGWRTGEVYEQYF.

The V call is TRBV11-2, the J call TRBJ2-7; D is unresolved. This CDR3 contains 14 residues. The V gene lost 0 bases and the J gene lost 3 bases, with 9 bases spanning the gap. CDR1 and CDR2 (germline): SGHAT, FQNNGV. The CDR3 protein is CASSLDGRIYEQYF. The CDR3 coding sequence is TGTGCCAGCAGCTTAGATGGACGGATCTACGAGCAGTACTTC.

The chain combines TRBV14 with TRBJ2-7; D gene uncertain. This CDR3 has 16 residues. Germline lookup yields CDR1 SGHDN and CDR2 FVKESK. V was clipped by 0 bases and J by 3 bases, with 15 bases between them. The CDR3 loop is CASSQEFGGGYYEQYF. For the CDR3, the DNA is TGTGCCAGCAGCCAAGAGTTCGGCGGCGGCTACTACGAGCAGTACTTC.

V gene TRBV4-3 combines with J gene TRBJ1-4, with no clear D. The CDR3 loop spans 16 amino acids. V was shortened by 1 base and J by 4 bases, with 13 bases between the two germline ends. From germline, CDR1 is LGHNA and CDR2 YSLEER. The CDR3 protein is CASSQAEELYNEKLFF. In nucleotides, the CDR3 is TGCGCCAGCAGCCAAGCTGAAGAATTGTATAATGAAAAACTGTTTTTT.

The CDR3 DNA is TGTGCCAGCAGCTTCAAGGGGGGGTACTCCGGACTGCTCACAGATACGCAGTATTTT. Translated, it gives CASSFKGGYSGLLTDTQYF. V usage is TRBV13 and J usage is TRBJ2-3; possibly TRBD2 for D (7 bases). This CDR3 comprises 19 residues. Germline loops: CDR1 PRHDT, CDR2 FYEKMQ (reference sequence). The V gene lost 3 bases and the J gene lost 2 bases, with 24 bases spanning the gap.

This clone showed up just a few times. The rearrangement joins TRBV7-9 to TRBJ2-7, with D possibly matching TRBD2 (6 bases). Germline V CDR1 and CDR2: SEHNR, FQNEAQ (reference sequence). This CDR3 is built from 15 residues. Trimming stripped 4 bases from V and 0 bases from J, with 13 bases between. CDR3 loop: CASSSGPSVSYEQYF. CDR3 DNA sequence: TGTGCCAGCAGCTCCGGGCCTAGCGTCTCCTACGAGCAGTACTTC.

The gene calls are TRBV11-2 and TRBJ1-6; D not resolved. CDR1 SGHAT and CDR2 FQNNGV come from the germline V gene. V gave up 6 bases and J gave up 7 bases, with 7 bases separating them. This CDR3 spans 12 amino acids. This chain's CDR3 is CASSPTNSPLHF. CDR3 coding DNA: TGTGCCAGCAGTCCGACCAATTCACCCCTCCACTTT.

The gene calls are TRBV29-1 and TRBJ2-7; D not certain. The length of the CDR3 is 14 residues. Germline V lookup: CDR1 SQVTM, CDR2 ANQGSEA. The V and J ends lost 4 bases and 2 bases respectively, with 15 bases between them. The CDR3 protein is CSVAGYPNTYEQYF. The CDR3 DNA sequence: TGCAGCGTTGCAGGCTACCCAAACACCTACGAGCAGTACTTC.

The CDR3 DNA sequence: TGTGCCAGCAGTCCCGGGACAGGGGGCGTCTATGGCTACACCTTC. It codes for CASSPGTGGVYGYTF. This chain connects TRBV6-1 to TRBJ1-2; 12 nucleotides line up with TRBD1. Germline CDR1 reads MNHNS; CDR2 reads SASEGT. The CDR3 is 15 residues long. With V trimmed by 5 bases and J by 4 bases, 5 bases remained unmatched.

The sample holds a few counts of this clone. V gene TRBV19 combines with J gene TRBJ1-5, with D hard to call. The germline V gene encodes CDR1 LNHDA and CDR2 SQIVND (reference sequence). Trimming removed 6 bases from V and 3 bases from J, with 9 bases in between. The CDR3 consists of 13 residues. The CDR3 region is CASSPAINQPQHF. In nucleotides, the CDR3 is TGTGCCAGTAGCCCGGCCATCAATCAGCCCCAGCATTTT.

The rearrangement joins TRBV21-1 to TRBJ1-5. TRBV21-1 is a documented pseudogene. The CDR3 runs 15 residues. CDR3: CASSPKGGGNQPQHF. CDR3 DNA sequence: TGTGCCAGCAGCCCCAAAGGAGGAGGCAATCAGCCCCAGCATTTT.

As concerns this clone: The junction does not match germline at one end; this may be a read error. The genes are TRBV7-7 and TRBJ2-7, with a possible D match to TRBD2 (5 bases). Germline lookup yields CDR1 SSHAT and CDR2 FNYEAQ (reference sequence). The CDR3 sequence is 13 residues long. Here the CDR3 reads CASSRSRVHEQYF. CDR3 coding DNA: TGTGCTAGCAGCCGTTCGAGGGTTCACGAGCAGTACTTC.

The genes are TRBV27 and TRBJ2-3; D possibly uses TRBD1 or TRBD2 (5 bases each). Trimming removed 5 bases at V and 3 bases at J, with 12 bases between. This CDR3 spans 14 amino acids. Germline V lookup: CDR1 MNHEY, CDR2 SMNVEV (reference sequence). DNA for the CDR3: TGTGCCAGCAGTCTAAGGGACGGAACAGATACGCAGTATTTT. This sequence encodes CASSLRDGTDTQYF.

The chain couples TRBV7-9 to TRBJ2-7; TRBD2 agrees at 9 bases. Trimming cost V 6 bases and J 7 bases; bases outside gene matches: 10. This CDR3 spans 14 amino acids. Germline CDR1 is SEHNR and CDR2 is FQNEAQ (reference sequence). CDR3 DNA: TGTGCCAGCAGAGACCAGCGGGAGGAGAAGGAGCAGTACTTC. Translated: CASRDQREEKEQYF. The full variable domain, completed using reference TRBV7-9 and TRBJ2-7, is DTGVSQNPRHKITKRGQNVTFRCDPISEHNRLYWYRQTLGQGPEFLTYFQNEAQLEKSRLLSDRFSAERPKGSFSTLEIQRTEQGDSAMYLCASRDQREEKEQYFGPGTRLTVT.

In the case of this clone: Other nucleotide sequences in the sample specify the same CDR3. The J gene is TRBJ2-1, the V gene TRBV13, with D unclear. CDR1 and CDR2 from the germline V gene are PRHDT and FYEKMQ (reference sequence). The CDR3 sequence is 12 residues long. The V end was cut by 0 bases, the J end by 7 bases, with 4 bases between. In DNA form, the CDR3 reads TGTGCCAGCAGCTTAGGGGGGAATGAGCAGTTCTTC. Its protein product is CASSLGGNEQFF.